This TCR beta chain was identified in a study of CD8 T cells in ankylosing spondylitis. General study results and limits: Relatively rare in peripheral blood, disease-linked clones were also CD8+.

With molecular barcodes, quantitative 5'-RACE was used to make the TCR beta libraries. TCRdb re-called the 5' RACE reads with MiXCR, one entry per CDR3 protein. The data hold 200,000 to 250,000 distinct CDR3 sequences, with approximately 10% observed a single time. This clonotype was recorded once. The antigen remains undetermined. CDR1 SNHLY and CDR2 FYNNEI come from the germline V gene. The trim removed 1 base at V and 1 base at J, leaving 2 bases unmatched. The CDR3 is 16 amino acids. Input material: blood, either unsorted or a sorted T cell fraction (not recorded which). This clonotype was sampled from a male donor with ankylosing spondylitis or in good health (not recorded which). This chain links TRBV2 with TRBJ2-3; 10 nucleotides line up with TRBD2. CDR3 protein: CASSEGLAGGTDTQYF. The CDR3 DNA sequence: TGTGCCAGCAGTGAAGGTCTAGCGGGGGGCACAGATACGCAGTATTTT.